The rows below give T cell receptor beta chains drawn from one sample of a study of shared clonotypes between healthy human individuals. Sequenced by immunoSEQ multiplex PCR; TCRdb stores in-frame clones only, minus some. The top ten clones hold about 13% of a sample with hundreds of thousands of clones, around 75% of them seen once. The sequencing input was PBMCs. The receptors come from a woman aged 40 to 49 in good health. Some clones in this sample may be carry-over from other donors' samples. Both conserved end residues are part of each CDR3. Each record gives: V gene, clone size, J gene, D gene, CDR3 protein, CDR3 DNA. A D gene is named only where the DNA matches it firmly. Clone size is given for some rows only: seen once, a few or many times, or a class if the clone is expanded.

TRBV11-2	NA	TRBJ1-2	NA	CASSLASAANGYTF	TGTGCCAGCAGCTTAGCTTCGGCGGCAAATGGCTACACCTTC
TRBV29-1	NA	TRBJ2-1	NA	CSVEGRSSYNEQFF	TGCAGCGTTGAAGGCAGGAGCTCCTACAATGAGCAGTTCTTC
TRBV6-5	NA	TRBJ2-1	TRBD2	CASRWTSGRYNEQFF	TGTGCCAGCAGATGGACTAGCGGGAGATACAATGAGCAGTTCTTC
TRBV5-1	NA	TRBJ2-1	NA	CASSQQGNEQFF	TGCGCCAGCAGCCAACAGGGTAATGAGCAGTTCTTC
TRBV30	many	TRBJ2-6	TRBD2	CAWRPGGAGANVLTF	TGTGCCTGGAGGCCGGGAGGGGCTGGGGCCAACGTCCTGACTTTC
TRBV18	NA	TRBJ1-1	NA	CASSMNQNTEAFF	TGTGCCAGCTCAATGAACCAGAACACTGAAGCTTTCTTT
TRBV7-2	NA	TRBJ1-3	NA	CASSLGPGAYSGNTIYF	TGTGCCAGCAGCTTAGGCCCAGGGGCTTACTCTGGAAACACCATATATTTT
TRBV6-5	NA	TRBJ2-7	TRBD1	CASSYRTGNPYEQYF	TGTGCCAGCAGTTACCGGACAGGGAACCCCTACGAGCAGTACTTC
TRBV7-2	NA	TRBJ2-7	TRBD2	CASSPASGRMNSYEQYF	TGTGCCAGCAGCCCTGCTAGCGGGAGAATGAACTCCTACGAGCAGTACTTC
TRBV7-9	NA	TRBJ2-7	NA	CASSTWSKYEQYF	TGTGCCAGCAGCACCTGGTCGAAATACGAGCAGTACTTC
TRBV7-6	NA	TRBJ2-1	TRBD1	CASSSPTDRAYNEQFF	TGTGCCAGCAGCTCCCCTACAGACAGGGCGTACAATGAGCAGTTCTTC
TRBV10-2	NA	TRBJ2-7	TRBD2	CASSESLAGVGHEQYF	TGCGCCAGCAGTGAGTCTTTAGCGGGAGTTGGACACGAGCAGTACTTC
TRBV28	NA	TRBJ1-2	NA	CATMGGSGRGLSYTF	TGTGCAACCATGGGGGGGTCAGGGAGAGGTCTGAGCTACACCTTC
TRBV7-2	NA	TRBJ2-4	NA	CASSFLTAVGIQYF	TGTGCCAGCAGCTTCTTGACAGCGGTGGGCATTCAGTACTTC
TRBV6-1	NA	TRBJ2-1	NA	CASARNRYNEQFF	TGTGCCAGCGCACGCAACCGCTACAATGAGCAGTTCTTC
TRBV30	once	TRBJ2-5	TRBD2	CAWSVALAGVETQYF	TGTGCCTGGAGTGTGGCGCTAGCGGGAGTCGAGACCCAGTACTTC
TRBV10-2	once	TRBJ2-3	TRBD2	CASTSDRTSGSGDTQYF	TGCGCCAGCACCAGTGATAGGACTAGCGGGAGTGGAGATACGCAGTATTTT
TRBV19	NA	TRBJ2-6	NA	CASSPSVGFAGANVLTF	TGTGCCAGTAGTCCGAGCGTAGGGTTCGCTGGGGCCAACGTCCTGACTTTC
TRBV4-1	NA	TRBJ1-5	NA	CASSQGGWPQHF	TGCGCCAGCAGCCAAGGAGGTTGGCCCCAGCATTTT
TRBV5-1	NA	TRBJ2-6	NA	CASSLSGANVLTF	TGCGCCAGCAGCTTGTCTGGGGCCAACGTCCTGACTTTC
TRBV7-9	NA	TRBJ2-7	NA	CASSLAGPAHEQYF	TGTGCCAGCAGCTTAGCGGGGCCTGCCCACGAGCAGTACTTC
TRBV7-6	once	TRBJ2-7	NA	CASSLGPSYEQYF	TGTGCCAGCAGCTTAGGCCCGTCCTACGAGCAGTACTTC
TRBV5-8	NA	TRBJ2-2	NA	CASSPLARDTGELFF	TGTGCCAGCAGCCCTCTAGCTAGGGACACCGGGGAGCTGTTTTTT
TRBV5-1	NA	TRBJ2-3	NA	CASSLGGGETDTQYF	TGCGCCAGCAGCTTGGGAGGGGGTGAAACAGATACGCAGTATTTT
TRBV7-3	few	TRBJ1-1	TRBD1	CASSPDRVEAFF	TGTGCCAGCAGCCCCGACAGGGTTGAAGCTTTCTTT
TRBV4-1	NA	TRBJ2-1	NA	CASRLQLGPYNEQFF	TGCGCCAGCAGATTACAACTAGGGCCTTACAATGAGCAGTTCTTC
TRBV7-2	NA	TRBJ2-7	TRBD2	CASSLGGGGSYEQYF	TGTGCCAGCAGCTTAGGCGGGGGGGGCTCCTACGAGCAGTACTTC
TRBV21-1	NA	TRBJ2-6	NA	CASSKAPHRVWANVLTF	TGTGCCAGCAGCAAAGCCCCTCACCGTGTCTGGGCCAACGTCCTGACTTTC
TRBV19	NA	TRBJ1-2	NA	CASSIGFPRYGYTF	TGTGCCAGTAGTATAGGATTTCCCCGCTATGGCTACACCTTC
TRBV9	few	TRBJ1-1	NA	CASSVQGTEAFF	TGTGCCAGCAGCGTTCAGGGCACTGAAGCTTTCTTT
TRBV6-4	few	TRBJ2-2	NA	CASSDSPGTQTGELFF	TGTGCCAGCAGTGACTCCCCCGGGACCCAGACCGGGGAGCTGTTTTTT
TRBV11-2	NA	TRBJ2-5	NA	CASSLDLTTAQQETQYF	TGTGCCAGCAGCTTAGATTTAACCACCGCGCAACAAGAGACCCAGTACTTC
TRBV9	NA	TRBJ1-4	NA	CASSERPARETFEKLFF	TGTGCCAGCAGCGAAAGACCAGCCAGGGAGACTTTTGAAAAACTGTTTTTT
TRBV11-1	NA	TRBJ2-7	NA	CASSLGHRSSYEQYF	TGTGCCAGCAGCTTAGGTCATAGGAGCTCCTACGAGCAGTACTTC
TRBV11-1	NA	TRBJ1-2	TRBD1	CASSLAGTGDGYTF	TGTGCCAGCAGCTTAGCGGGGACAGGGGATGGCTACACCTTC
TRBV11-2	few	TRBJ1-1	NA	CASAAGPNTEAFF	TGTGCCAGCGCCGCGGGTCCGAACACTGAAGCTTTCTTT
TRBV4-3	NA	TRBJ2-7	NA	CASSQGPNSYEQYF	TGCGCCAGCAGCCAAGGGCCGAACTCCTACGAGCAGTACTTC
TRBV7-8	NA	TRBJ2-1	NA	CASSYLPNNEQFF	TGTGCCAGCAGCTATCTCCCTAACAATGAGCAGTTCTTC
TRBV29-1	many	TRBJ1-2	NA	CSVEVVGRNRGYTF	TGCAGCGTTGAAGTGGTCGGGCGGAATCGTGGCTACACCTTC
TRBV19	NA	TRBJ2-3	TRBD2	CASTPTSGTDTQYF	TGTGCCAGTACTCCCACTAGCGGCACAGATACGCAGTATTTT
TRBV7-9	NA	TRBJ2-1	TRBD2	CASSLGIRLAGIYNEQFF	TGTGCCAGCAGCTTGGGAATCCGACTAGCGGGAATCTACAATGAGCAGTTCTTC
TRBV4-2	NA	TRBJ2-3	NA	CASSQALQTSTDTQYF	TGTGCCAGCAGCCAAGCCCTACAGACTAGCACAGATACGCAGTATTTT
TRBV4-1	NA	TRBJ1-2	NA	CASSQDPGGNYGYTF	TGCGCCAGCAGCCAAGATCCTGGGGGCAACTATGGCTACACCTTC
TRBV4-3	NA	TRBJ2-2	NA	CASSQHWVTGELFF	TGCGCCAGCAGCCAACATTGGGTCACCGGGGAGCTGTTTTTT
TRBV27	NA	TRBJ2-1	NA	CASGSLGYNEQFF	TGTGCCAGCGGATCTTTGGGCTACAATGAGCAGTTCTTC
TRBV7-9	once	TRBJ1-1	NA	CASSFGGNTEAFF	TGTGCCAGCAGCTTTGGAGGGAACACTGAAGCTTTCTTT
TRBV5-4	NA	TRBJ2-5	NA	CASSTTGYQETQYF	TGTGCCAGCAGCACCACAGGGTACCAAGAGACCCAGTACTTC
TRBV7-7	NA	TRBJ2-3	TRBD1	CASSLEPGGGDTQYF	TGTGCCAGCAGCTTAGAGCCAGGGGGCGGAGATACGCAGTATTTT
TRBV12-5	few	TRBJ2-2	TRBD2	CASGLVLSGDTGELFF	TGTGCTAGTGGTTTGGTTCTTAGCGGGGACACCGGGGAGCTGTTTTTT
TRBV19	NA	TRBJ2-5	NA	CASSSLGATQETQYF	TGTGCCAGTAGTAGCCTTGGGGCGACACAAGAGACCCAGTACTTC
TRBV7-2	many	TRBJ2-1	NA	CASSQGNEQFF	TGTGCCAGCAGCCAGGGCAATGAGCAGTTCTTC
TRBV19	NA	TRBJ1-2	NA	CASSIDRLYGYTF	TGTGCCAGTAGTATAGATCGCCTCTATGGCTACACCTTC
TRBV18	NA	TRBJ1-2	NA	CASSPPVQGFGYGYTF	TGTGCCAGCTCACCACCGGTTCAGGGGTTCGGCTATGGCTACACCTTC
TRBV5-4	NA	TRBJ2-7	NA	CASSLGVAQREQYF	TGTGCCAGCAGCTTGGGGGTAGCCCAGCGCGAGCAGTACTTC